Shown below are 4 T cell receptor beta chains from a single sample sequenced in a study of blood T cell repertoires in COVID-19 (TCRdb year 2020). Libraries were constructed by the immunoSEQ multiplex PCR assay. Imported from immuneACCESS, the table was reduced by TCRdb to in-frame sequences with V and J called. These copies leave out some clones; in studies compared against another copy, an unresolved V gene accounts for under half, and the cause of the remainder is not known. The sample includes a few hundred thousand clones, with around 92% observed a single time. The top ten constitute less than 2% of the sample. The sample consisted of PBMCs or T cells enriched from blood (not recorded which). These receptors were taken from a woman aged 30 to 39 who had recovered from COVID-19.

J is TRBJ1-1 and V is TRBV18; 8 bases match TRBD1. Looked up from germline, CDR1 is KGHSH and CDR2 is LQKENI. CDR3 length: 15 amino acids. Trimming at V came to 0 bases and at J to 1 base, leaving 1 base not matched to a gene. CDR3: CASSPPTGENTEAFF. DNA for the CDR3: TGTGCCAGCTCACCACCGACAGGGGAGAACACTGAAGCTTTCTTT.

The chain is built from TRBV2 and TRBJ2-7, with no clear D. From germline, CDR1 is SNHLY and CDR2 FYNNEI. This CDR3 has 17 residues. V dropped 0 bases and J dropped 0 bases, with 15 bases sitting between them. In nucleotides, the CDR3 is TGTGCCAGCAGTGAAGCGCTTCAGGATCCGAGCTCCTACGAGCAGTACTTC. Protein product: CASSEALQDPSSYEQYF.

The V and J genes are TRBV9 and TRBJ1-2, with 8 nucleotides matching TRBD1. CDR1 SGDLS and CDR2 YYNGEE come from the germline V gene. V was clipped by 1 base and J by 7 bases; unmatched bases: 3. The CDR3 has 13 amino acids. CDR3 DNA: TGTGCCAGCAGCGTAACAGGGGGAATTGGCTACACCTTC. This codes for CASSVTGGIGYTF.

This clone came up once. The rearrangement links TRBV28 to TRBJ2-1; possible D gene TRBD2, 6 bases. V was shortened by 7 bases and J by 0 bases, with 13 bases between the two germline ends. This CDR3 is 15 amino acids long. Germline values: CDR1 MDHEN, CDR2 SYDVKM. This CDR3 reads CASTRGGNSYNEQFF. The CDR3, as DNA: TGTGCCAGCACCCGAGGAGGGAACTCCTACAATGAGCAGTTCTTC.